This record concerns one TCR beta chain sequence. Its target is not known. Trimming took off 4 bases at V and 4 bases at J, with 13 bases between the two ends. This CDR3 is built from 15 residues. Germline-derived CDR1 and CDR2 are SEHNR and FQNEAQ (reference sequence). This entry comes from a study of T-cell memory formation after mild COVID-19. As for the study in general: TCR clusters showed largely donor specificity.

MiXCR was run by TCRdb on the 5' RACE reads, yielding one entry per CDR3 protein. The sample lists approximately 340,000 distinct CDR3 sequences, approximately 13% occurring once. Notes on the study in general: Several responding clones turned up in pre-infection memory, indicating that cross-reactive memory may have taken part. Whereas later expanders leaned CD4+, clones contracting day 15 to 85 showed a balanced CD4/CD8 makeup.

The rearrangement links TRBV7-9 to TRBJ2-2; weak D call: TRBD2 (6 bases). The sequence was obtained from a man aged 18 to 35 who had mild COVID-19 (a few samples of this study predate the infection). Cell type and time point are not known. The sample consisted of PBMCs or a T cell subset sorted from them (not recorded which). The CDR3 DNA follows: TGTGCCAGCAGCTCGCCGGGAGCCCCCACCGGGGAGCTGTTTTTT. Encoded protein: CASSSPGAPTGELFF.